This TCR beta chain is from a study of blood T cell repertoires in COVID-19. Study background: COVID-19 samples collected from the United States, Italy and Spain covered acute and convalescent phases.

The study drew participants aged about 18 to 89 years from some 24 US areas. The data were produced by immunoSEQ multiplex PCR, yet TCRdb's version contains in-frame clones alone and is incomplete. The table shows fewer than 300,000 clones, with around 88% occurring only once. The germline V and J ends were trimmed by 5 bases and 4 bases, with 12 bases remaining between them. The CDR3 contains 14 residues. In germline, CDR1 is SEHNR, CDR2 FQNEAQ (reference sequence). This sequence joins TRBV7-9 and TRBJ2-1, with a weak D call TRBD1 (5 bases). The sequence came from a woman between 40 and 50 years old with acute COVID-19. Sequencing used PBMCs or T cells enriched from blood (not recorded which). The CDR3 sequence is CASSRTRSYNEQFF. The CDR3 bases are TGTGCCAGCAGCCGGACACGGAGTTACAATGAGCAGTTCTTC.